This TCR beta chain was identified during a study of CD8 T cells in ankylosing spondylitis. Study-level findings and limits: Several of the motif variants were reported before in synovial fluid and blood from reactive arthritis. Reported data indicate significant enrichment of disease-linked clones within matched ankylosing spondylitis synovial fluid.

This CDR3 comprises 15 residues. V was pared by 4 bases and J by 0 bases, with 11 bases between. This clonotype was seen a handful of times. Its antigen is undetermined. Libraries of TCR beta came from quantitative 5'-RACE with molecular barcodes. TCRdb reanalysed the 5' RACE reads using MiXCR and keeps one entry per CDR3 protein. The data contain 200,000 to 250,000 distinct CDR3 sequences, about 10% of them singletons. J is TRBJ2-3 and V is TRBV12-3 or TRBV12-4; D uncertain. This clonotype was obtained from a male donor with ankylosing spondylitis or in good health (not recorded which). The sample consisted of blood, either unsorted or a sorted T cell fraction (not recorded which). The CDR3 coding sequence is TGTGCCAGCAGTTCATCTACACCAAGCACAGATACGCAGTATTTT. The encoded protein is CASSSSTPSTDTQYF.